These 22 T cell receptor beta chains were sequenced from one sample in a study of T cell changes during pregnancy in multiple sclerosis. The repertoire was sequenced with immunoSEQ multiplex PCR; TCRdb's copy has only in-frame clones and lacks some. The sample holds 25,000 to 30,000 clones, 89% seen once. The starting material was CD4+ T cells from peripheral blood mononuclear cells, obtained in the second trimester of pregnancy. The receptors shown here come from a female donor with multiple sclerosis, enrolled in a pregnancy study.

This chain connects TRBV5-6 to TRBJ1-3; 7 bases fit TRBD1. CDR1 and CDR2 from the germline V gene are SGHDT and YYEEEE. The CDR3 is made up of 14 amino acids. With V trimmed by 5 bases and J by 4 bases, 6 bases remained unmatched. CDR3 DNA sequence: TGTGCCAGCAGGCTGACAGGGATCGGAAACACCATATATTTT. Protein sequence: CASRLTGIGNTIYF.

J is TRBJ2-2 and V is TRBV19, with TRBD2 matching 7 bases. The CDR3 runs to 21 residues. V dropped 2 bases and J dropped 2; count of bases not matched to a gene: 20. Germline V gives CDR1 LNHDA, CDR2 SQIVND (reference sequence). The CDR3 protein is CASSIKGRVGTLRGNTGELFF. CDR3 in DNA: TGTGCCAGTAGTATAAAAGGGAGGGTGGGAACCCTGAGGGGCAACACCGGGGAGCTGTTTTTT.

The rearrangement links TRBV7-9 to TRBJ2-3; TRBD2 agrees at 8 bases. With 5 bases clipped from V and 6 bases from J, the junction kept 13 bases outside the gene matches. Germline assignment: CDR1 SEHNR and CDR2 FQNEAQ (reference sequence). This CDR3 is built from 16 residues. The DNA of the CDR3 is TGTGCCAGCAGCCGCTCCCGGGAGTCGGGGGGGGATACGCAGTATTTT. Amino acid sequence: CASSRSRESGGDTQYF.

The chain links TRBV10-3 to TRBJ1-2, with 8 bases fitting TRBD1. The ends lost 6 bases at V and 2 bases at J; junction bases unmatched: 2. The CDR3 is 13 residues long. Looked up from germline, CDR1 is ENHRY and CDR2 is SYGVKD. DNA of the CDR3: TGTGCCATCAGGGGACAGGAGAACTATGGCTACACCTTC. Translation: CAIRGQENYGYTF.

Worth noting for this clone: Sequence at one end of the junction differs from germline and may be a read error. The chain has TRBV18 and TRBJ2-4, with 8 bases lining up with TRBD1. The CDR3 sequence is 12 residues long. Germline CDR1 reads KGHSH; CDR2 reads LQKENI. The CDR3 is CASSGRQGPPSF. CDR3 in DNA: TGTGCCAGCTCAGGAAGACAGGGGCCGCCCTCCTTC.

The chain has TRBV9 and TRBJ1-6, with TRBD1 as a possible D gene (5 bases). Germline values: CDR1 SGDLS, CDR2 YYNGEE. Trimming removed 0 bases at V and 8 bases at J, with 9 bases between. CDR3 length: 14 amino acids. The CDR3 reads CASSVEGEDSPLHF. CDR3 coding DNA: TGTGCCAGCAGCGTAGAAGGGGAGGATTCACCCCTCCACTTT. Full variable domain (missing parts from reference TRBV9 and TRBJ1-6): DSGVTQTPKHLITATGQRVTLRCSPRSGDLSVYWYQQSLDQGLQFLIQYYNGEERAKGNILERFSAQQFPDLHSELNLSSLELGDSALYFCASSVEGEDSPLHFGNGTRLTVT.

CDR3 residues: CASSLLGRQNTEAFF. Written as DNA, the CDR3 is TGCGCCAGCAGCTTGTTAGGGAGGCAGAACACTGAAGCTTTCTTT. This chain uses TRBV5-1 with TRBJ1-1; D gene uncertain. CDR3 length equals 15 residues. Germline CDR1 SGHRS, CDR2 YFSETQ. Deletions cut 1 base from V and 1 base from J, with 11 bases between.

The chain joins TRBV28 to TRBJ2-3; TRBD1 matches 10 bases. The germline gives CDR1 MDHEN, CDR2 SYDVKM. Trimming cost V 3 bases and J 8 bases; bases outside gene matches: 8. CDR3 length: 15 residues. CDR3 coding DNA: TGTGCCAGCAGTTTGCGGGACAGGGGAAGTGGTACGCAGTATTTT. Protein: CASSLRDRGSGTQYF.

The chain is built from TRBV7-8 and TRBJ1-2, with D uncertain. The CDR3 contains 15 residues. Trimming took off 5 bases at V and 0 bases at J, with 13 bases between the two ends. CDR1 and CDR2 from the germline V gene are SGHVS and FQNEAQ. This chain's CDR3 is CASSMRTGANYGYTF. The CDR3 nucleotides are TGTGCCAGCAGCATGAGGACGGGAGCTAACTATGGCTACACCTTC.

CDR3 in DNA: TGCAGCGCCGTACCTTCCAGGGCTCGGGAGACCCAGTACTTC. This translates into CSAVPSRARETQYF. The chain has TRBV29-1 and TRBJ2-5, with D possibly being TRBD1 (5 bases). Trimming pared 7 bases from V and 5 bases from J, leaving 20 bases between. CDR3 size: 14 residues. The V gene's germline CDR1 is SQVTM and CDR2 ANQGSEA.

V usage is TRBV5-1 and J usage is TRBJ2-3; D is undetermined. Trimming left V 4 bases short and J 3 bases short, with 3 bases between. Germline V gene lookup returns CDR1 SGHRS and CDR2 YFSETQ. The CDR3 has 11 amino acids. The CDR3 coding sequence is TGCGCCAGCAGCCTGACAGATACGCAGTATTTT. Its protein product is CASSLTDTQYF.

The gene calls are TRBV5-4 and TRBJ1-1, with D unclear. CDR3 length: 15 amino acids. V was shortened by 6 bases and J by 0 bases, with 15 bases between the two germline ends. In germline, CDR1 is SGHNT, CDR2 YYREEE (reference sequence). DNA for the CDR3: TGTGCCAGCACCTCTTCTGTAGAGATGAACACTGAAGCTTTCTTT. Amino acid sequence: CASTSSVEMNTEAFF.

The chain carries TRBV4-3 and TRBJ1-3, with 7 bases aligning to TRBD1. V trimming: 0 bases; J trimming: 2 bases; junction bases outside the gene matches: 1. CDR3 length equals 15 residues. The germline gives CDR1 LGHNA, CDR2 YSLEER. Here the CDR3 DNA reads TGCGCCAGCAGCCAAGAAAGGGGGCCTGGAAACACCATATATTTT. Translating it yields CASSQERGPGNTIYF.

The chain recombines TRBV2 with TRBJ2-1, with TRBD2 matching 7 bases. V was pared by 6 bases and J by 10 bases, with 9 bases of the junction left unmatched. The CDR3 runs to 13 residues. Germline V CDR1 and CDR2: SNHLY, FYNNEI. The CDR3 loop is CASSPGWGGEQFF. CDR3 DNA: TGTGCCAGCAGCCCGGGTTGGGGGGGGGAGCAGTTCTTC.

This sequence joins TRBV7-3 and TRBJ1-6; a weak D match, TRBD1 (5 bases). The germline V gene encodes CDR1 SGHTA and CDR2 FQGTGA. This CDR3 contains 15 residues. Trimming cost V 2 bases and J 7 bases, with 12 bases left between them. The CDR3 nucleotides are TGTGCCAGCAGCTTAGGGGCAGGGAGGAATTCACCCCTCCACTTT. It codes for CASSLGAGRNSPLHF.

The chain combines TRBV4-3 with TRBJ2-3, with 8 positions matching TRBD2. This CDR3 contains 18 residues. The germline V gene encodes CDR1 LGHNA and CDR2 YSLEER. Trimming removed 0 bases from V and 3 bases from J; junction bases left unmatched: 11. The CDR3 DNA follows: TGCGCCAGCAGCCAAGATCCCCGGGGGGGTGGTTGGACAGATACGCAGTATTTT. It yields the protein CASSQDPRGGGWTDTQYF.

The gene calls are TRBV5-4 and TRBJ2-5, with TRBD2 identical over 12 bases. This CDR3 spans 18 amino acids. V lost 2 bases, J lost 2 bases, and 10 bases stayed unmatched. In germline, CDR1 is SGHNT, CDR2 YYREEE (reference sequence). The CDR3 reads CASSFPGTSGSGQETQYF. CDR3 DNA sequence: TGTGCCAGCAGCTTTCCCGGGACTAGCGGGTCCGGTCAAGAGACCCAGTACTTC. The complete variable domain, with remaining parts taken from reference TRBV5-4 and TRBJ2-5, reads ETGVTQSPTHLIKTRGQQVTLRCSSQSGHNTVSWYQQALGQGPQFIFQYYREEENGRGNFPPRFSGLQFPNYSSELNVNALELDDSALYLCASSFPGTSGSGQETQYFGPGTRLLVL.

This chain connects TRBV6-5 to TRBJ1-1; no reliable D call. Trimming removed 4 bases from V and 6 bases from J, with 15 bases in between. Germline lookup yields CDR1 MNHEY and CDR2 SVGAGI. The CDR3 runs 14 residues. CDR3 loop: CASSSSQLLAEAFF. As DNA, the CDR3 is TGTGCCAGCAGTTCCTCACAACTACTCGCTGAAGCTTTCTTT.

The CDR3 sequence is CASSQEAGERAFF. The CDR3, as DNA: TGCGCCAGCAGCCAAGAGGCCGGGGAAAGAGCTTTCTTT. This chain links TRBV4-3 with TRBJ1-1, with no clear D. V lost 0 bases and J 10 bases, leaving 12 bases between the germline ends. Germline V gene sequence: CDR1 LGHNA, CDR2 YSLEER. The CDR3 extends over 13 amino acids.

J is TRBJ1-2 and V is TRBV13, with TRBD1 matching over 8 bases. CDR3 size: 14 residues. V shed 5 bases, J shed 8 bases, and the junction held 10 bases outside the gene matches. Germline V gives CDR1 PRHDT, CDR2 FYEKMQ (reference sequence). In DNA form, the CDR3 reads TGTGCCAGCAGCCTCGGACAGGGTAGAACCGGCTACACCTTC. It yields the protein CASSLGQGRTGYTF.

The gene calls are TRBV12-5 and TRBJ2-7; weak D call: TRBD2 (5 bases). CDR3 size: 14 residues. V was shortened by 7 bases and J by 4 bases, with 17 bases between the two germline ends. Per the germline V gene, CDR1 is LGHNT and CDR2 is FRNRAP. The CDR3 nucleotides read TGTGCTAGTGCCCGAGGGTTGTACGGTTACGAGCAGTACTTC. The encoded protein is CASARGLYGYEQYF.

This chain uses TRBV13 with TRBJ2-3; D not resolved. The CDR3 spans 15 residues. Trimming stripped 2 bases from V and 3 bases from J, with 12 bases between. Germline loops: CDR1 PRHDT, CDR2 FYEKMQ (reference sequence). The CDR3 loop is CASSLYHGSTDTQYF. CDR3 DNA: TGTGCCAGCAGCTTATATCATGGCTCGACAGATACGCAGTATTTT. Together with reference TRBV13 and TRBJ2-3, the CDR3 gives the full variable domain: AAGVIQSPRHLIKEKRETATLKCYPIPRHDTVYWYQQGPGQDPQFLISFYEKMQSDKGSIPDRFSAQQFSDYHSELNMSSLELGDSALYFCASSLYHGSTDTQYFGPGTRLTVL.